These T cell receptor beta chains were read from a single sample in a study of blood T cell repertoires in COVID-19. The protocol was immunoSEQ multiplex PCR, while the TCRdb copy is restricted to in-frame clones and leaves out a portion. The sample has roughly 300,000 clones, about four fifths seen once; the top ten hold approximately 1.2%. The source material was peripheral blood. These receptor sequences come from a woman aged 45-65 years with acute or convalescent COVID-19. The CDR3 runs from the conserved cysteine through the conserved F or W. The order of the fields is V gene, J gene, clone size, D gene, CDR3 length, CDR3 protein, CDR3 DNA. A D gene is named only where the DNA matches it firmly. A row's size may be missing; if present it is once, few, many or a size class.

v_call: TRBV29-1
j_call: TRBJ2-3
clone_size: -
d_call: -
cdr3_length: 12
cdr3_aa: CSGTPTADTQYF
cdr3_nt: TGCAGCGGGACACCGACAGCAGATACGCAGTATTTT

v_call: TRBV12-5
j_call: TRBJ1-5
clone_size: -
d_call: TRBD1
cdr3_length: 14
cdr3_aa: CASGTGVSNQPQHF
cdr3_nt: TGTGCTAGTGGGACAGGGGTGAGCAATCAGCCCCAGCATTTT

v_call: TRBV18
j_call: TRBJ2-6
clone_size: -
d_call: TRBD2
cdr3_length: 17
cdr3_aa: CASSPGAGDSGANVLTF
cdr3_nt: TGTGCCAGCTCACCAGGAGCGGGGGACTCTGGGGCCAACGTCCTGACTTTC

v_call: TRBV28
j_call: TRBJ1-5
clone_size: -
d_call: -
cdr3_length: 14
cdr3_aa: CASSLRTVNQPQHF
cdr3_nt: TGTGCCAGCAGTTTACGGACAGTCAATCAGCCCCAGCATTTT

v_call: TRBV7-3
j_call: TRBJ2-2
clone_size: once
d_call: -
cdr3_length: 13
cdr3_aa: CASSWGPAGELFF
cdr3_nt: TGTGCCAGCAGCTGGGGCCCGGCCGGGGAGCTGTTTTTT

v_call: TRBV3-1/TRBV3-2
j_call: TRBJ1-3
clone_size: -
d_call: -
cdr3_length: 16
cdr3_aa: CASSHQKTGYGYTIYF
cdr3_nt: TGTGCCAGCAGTCACCAAAAAACAGGGTATGGGTACACCATATATTTT

v_call: TRBV5-6
j_call: TRBJ1-5
clone_size: -
d_call: -
cdr3_length: 18
cdr3_aa: CASSLGGRGAGSNQPQHF
cdr3_nt: TGTGCCAGCAGCTTGGGAGGTCGGGGGGCGGGAAGCAATCAGCCCCAGCATTTT

v_call: TRBV6-5
j_call: TRBJ2-3
clone_size: -
d_call: TRBD1
cdr3_length: 15
cdr3_aa: CASNPGTGSTDTQYF
cdr3_nt: TGTGCCAGCAATCCTGGGACAGGGAGCACAGATACGCAGTATTTT

v_call: TRBV6-6
j_call: TRBJ1-4
clone_size: -
d_call: TRBD1
cdr3_length: 14
cdr3_aa: CASSSGQGDEKLFF
cdr3_nt: TGTGCCAGCAGTTCTGGACAGGGTGATGAAAAACTGTTTTTT

v_call: TRBV10-3
j_call: TRBJ2-1
clone_size: -
d_call: TRBD1
cdr3_length: 14
cdr3_aa: CAIGPGQGNNEQFF
cdr3_nt: TGTGCCATAGGCCCGGGACAGGGTAACAATGAGCAGTTCTTC

v_call: TRBV7-2
j_call: TRBJ1-5
clone_size: -
d_call: TRBD1
cdr3_length: 14
cdr3_aa: CASSRQGSNQPQHF
cdr3_nt: TGTGCCAGCAGTCGACAGGGGAGCAATCAGCCCCAGCATTTT

v_call: TRBV4-1
j_call: TRBJ2-1
clone_size: -
d_call: TRBD2
cdr3_length: 17
cdr3_aa: CASSLTGTSGRANEQFF
cdr3_nt: TGCGCCAGCAGCCTAACCGGGACTAGCGGGAGGGCGAATGAGCAGTTCTTC

v_call: TRBV6-4
j_call: TRBJ2-3
clone_size: -
d_call: TRBD2
cdr3_length: 14
cdr3_aa: CASSETGGPDTQYF
cdr3_nt: TGTGCCAGCAGTGAAACGGGGGGGCCAGATACGCAGTATTTT

v_call: TRBV30
j_call: TRBJ1-1
clone_size: -
d_call: -
cdr3_length: 12
cdr3_aa: CAWSEQGDKAFF
cdr3_nt: TGTGCCTGGAGTGAGCAGGGCGACAAAGCTTTCTTT

v_call: TRBV13
j_call: TRBJ2-1
clone_size: -
d_call: -
cdr3_length: 17
cdr3_aa: CASSLGRREASYNEQFF
cdr3_nt: TGTGCCAGCAGCTTAGGCCGGAGGGAAGCCTCCTACAATGAGCAGTTCTTC

v_call: TRBV6-5
j_call: TRBJ2-5
clone_size: -
d_call: -
cdr3_length: 14
cdr3_aa: CASSRRNQVETQYF
cdr3_nt: TGTGCCAGCAGCCGCCGAAACCAGGTGGAGACCCAGTACTTC

v_call: TRBV5-1
j_call: TRBJ2-5
clone_size: -
d_call: TRBD2
cdr3_length: 17
cdr3_aa: CASSPGRRSGGGETQYF
cdr3_nt: TGCGCCAGCAGCCCCGGGCGGAGAAGCGGGGGAGGGGAGACCCAGTACTTC

v_call: TRBV30
j_call: TRBJ1-1
clone_size: -
d_call: -
cdr3_length: 11
cdr3_aa: CAWSVSPGAFF
cdr3_nt: TGTGCCTGGAGTGTATCCCCCGGAGCTTTCTTT

v_call: TRBV7-6
j_call: TRBJ2-1
clone_size: few
d_call: -
cdr3_length: 14
cdr3_aa: CASSPLSGYNEQFF
cdr3_nt: TGTGCCAGCAGCCCACTGAGCGGTTACAATGAGCAGTTCTTC

v_call: TRBV6-2/TRBV6-3
j_call: TRBJ2-5
clone_size: once
d_call: TRBD2
cdr3_length: 16
cdr3_aa: CASSSGLAGGFETQYF
cdr3_nt: TGTGCCAGCAGCTCGGGACTAGCGGGAGGGTTTGAGACCCAGTACTTC

v_call: TRBV6-1
j_call: TRBJ2-3
clone_size: -
d_call: -
cdr3_length: 12
cdr3_aa: CASSEGWTLQYF
cdr3_nt: TGTGCCAGCAGTGAAGGGTGGACTTTGCAGTATTTT

v_call: TRBV9
j_call: TRBJ2-1
clone_size: -
d_call: -
cdr3_length: 16
cdr3_aa: CASSVGGGFTDNEQFF
cdr3_nt: TGTGCCAGCAGCGTAGGAGGCGGCTTCACTGACAATGAGCAGTTCTTC

v_call: TRBV12-5
j_call: TRBJ2-7
clone_size: -
d_call: -
cdr3_length: 11
cdr3_aa: CASGSKSEQYF
cdr3_nt: TGTGCTAGTGGTTCGAAGAGCGAGCAGTACTTC

v_call: TRBV5-8
j_call: TRBJ2-1
clone_size: -
d_call: TRBD2
cdr3_length: 15
cdr3_aa: CASSLGDGTSNEQFF
cdr3_nt: TGTGCCAGCAGCTTGGGAGACGGGACTAGCAATGAGCAGTTCTTC

v_call: TRBV12-3/TRBV12-4
j_call: TRBJ1-6
clone_size: -
d_call: -
cdr3_length: 13
cdr3_aa: CASSVQEDSPLHF
cdr3_nt: TGTGCCAGCAGCGTACAAGAGGATTCACCCCTCCACTTT

v_call: TRBV27
j_call: TRBJ2-1
clone_size: few
d_call: -
cdr3_length: 12
cdr3_aa: CASSLRGGEQFF
cdr3_nt: TGTGCCAGCAGTCTCCGAGGGGGTGAGCAGTTCTTC

v_call: TRBV5-5
j_call: TRBJ2-1
clone_size: -
d_call: -
cdr3_length: 15
cdr3_aa: CASSLERMGYNEQFF
cdr3_nt: TGTGCCAGCAGCTTGGAGCGAATGGGTTACAATGAGCAGTTCTTC

v_call: TRBV19
j_call: TRBJ1-1
clone_size: many
d_call: -
cdr3_length: 13
cdr3_aa: CANTRNRNTEAFF
cdr3_nt: TGTGCCAACACCAGAAATCGAAACACTGAAGCTTTCTTT

v_call: TRBV29-1
j_call: TRBJ2-7
clone_size: -
d_call: TRBD1
cdr3_length: 14
cdr3_aa: CSVLDRGDFYEQYF
cdr3_nt: TGCAGCGTCCTTGACAGGGGCGACTTCTACGAGCAGTACTTC

v_call: TRBV19
j_call: TRBJ1-2
clone_size: -
d_call: TRBD1
cdr3_length: 13
cdr3_aa: CASSQGQDYGYTF
cdr3_nt: TGTGCCAGTAGCCAGGGACAGGACTATGGCTACACCTTC

v_call: TRBV19
j_call: TRBJ1-1
clone_size: -
d_call: -
cdr3_length: 14
cdr3_aa: CASSNMGRATEAFF
cdr3_nt: TGTGCCAGTAGCAATATGGGGAGGGCCACTGAAGCTTTCTTT

v_call: TRBV19
j_call: TRBJ1-1
clone_size: -
d_call: TRBD1
cdr3_length: 14
cdr3_aa: CASSMTGGRTEAFF
cdr3_nt: TGTGCCAGTAGTATGACAGGGGGGCGGACTGAAGCTTTCTTT

v_call: TRBV3-1/TRBV3-2
j_call: TRBJ1-4
clone_size: -
d_call: -
cdr3_length: 12
cdr3_aa: CASSQDREKLFF
cdr3_nt: TGTGCCAGCAGCCAAGATCGGGAAAAACTGTTTTTT